These 13 T cell receptor beta chains came from one sample sequenced in a study of blood T cell repertoires in COVID-19. The repertoire was sequenced with immunoSEQ multiplex PCR; TCRdb's copy has only in-frame clones and lacks some. The repertoire holds a few hundred thousand clones, roughly 85% seen once, with around 4.5% in the top ten. Sequenced sample: peripheral blood. The receptors derive from a man between 60 and 75 years old who had recovered from COVID-19.

This chain joins TRBV18 and TRBJ2-3; D remains unclear. The CDR3 length is 12 residues. Looked up from germline, CDR1 is KGHSH and CDR2 is LQKENI. Trimming stripped 6 bases from V and 0 bases from J, with 4 bases between. The CDR3 protein is CASSRSTDTQYF. Written as DNA, the CDR3 is TGTGCCAGCTCCCGGAGCACAGATACGCAGTATTTT.

This clone was found a few times. The V gene is TRBV19, the J gene TRBJ1-6; no definite D call. Trimming pared 6 bases from V and 10 bases from J, leaving 16 bases between. The length of the CDR3 is 14 residues. Per the germline V gene, CDR1 is LNHDA and CDR2 is SQIVND (reference sequence). The chain's CDR3 is CASSPGSLASPLHF. CDR3 in DNA: TGTGCCAGTAGCCCCGGGAGCCTGGCATCACCCCTCCACTTT.

The CDR3 sequence: CASRAGLAGVEDTQYF. The CDR3, as DNA: TGTGCCAGCAGGGCCGGACTAGCGGGAGTGGAAGATACGCAGTATTTT. The chain employs TRBV11-1 and TRBJ2-3; 13 bases are shared with TRBD2. The length of the CDR3 is 16 residues. V dropped 6 bases and J dropped 5; count of bases not matched to a gene: 8. From germline, CDR1 is SGHAT and CDR2 FQDESV (reference sequence).

This clone appeared a single time. CDR3 protein: CASSSRGKKLFF. CDR3 nucleotides: TGTGCCAGCAGCAGCAGGGGGAAAAAACTGTTTTTT. The V and J genes are TRBV28 and TRBJ1-4; 7 nucleotides agree with TRBD1. The CDR3 sequence is 12 residues long. With V trimmed by 6 bases and J by 9 bases, 4 bases remained unmatched. Germline values: CDR1 MDHEN, CDR2 SYDVKM.

The chain joins TRBV18 to TRBJ2-1, with 15 bases that match TRBD2. J lost 3 bases, V lost 5 bases, and 11 bases had no gene match. The germline CDR1 and CDR2 sequences are KGHSH and LQKENI. The CDR3 contains 19 residues. The CDR3 DNA reads TGTGCCAGCTCAGCCGGGACTAGCGGGGGGCCACAGATCTACAATGAGCAGTTCTTC. It yields the protein CASSAGTSGGPQIYNEQFF.

The rearrangement uses TRBV7-2 and TRBJ1-2; D not resolved. This CDR3 is 13 amino acids long. Per germline, CDR1 SGHTA and CDR2 FQGNSA. V was clipped by 2 bases and J by 5 bases, with 9 bases between them. Here the CDR3 DNA reads TGTGCCAGCAGCTTAACACGAGGGTATGGCTACACCTTC. This encodes CASSLTRGYGYTF.

This clone appeared many times. J is TRBJ1-3 and V is TRBV30; D gene ambiguous. V shed 3 bases and J shed 7 bases, with 10 bases lying between them. Germline loops: CDR1 GTSNPN, CDR2 SVGIG (reference sequence). This CDR3 contains 12 residues. CDR3 sequence reads: CAWSSRGNTIYF. The CDR3 DNA reads as TGTGCCTGGAGCTCCAGAGGGAACACCATATATTTT.

V is TRBV5-5 and J is TRBJ2-1, with 10 positions matching TRBD2. Germline loops: CDR1 SGHKS, CDR2 YYEKEE (reference sequence). V shed 0 bases, J shed 6 bases, and the junction held 9 bases outside the gene matches. The CDR3 is 17 amino acids. The chain's CDR3 is CASSLARQASGGNEQFF. The CDR3 nucleotides read TGTGCCAGCAGCTTGGCCCGTCAGGCTAGCGGGGGCAATGAGCAGTTCTTC.

The V gene is TRBV18, the J gene TRBJ2-4; D possibly corresponds to TRBD1 (5 bases). V was cut by 5 bases and J by 6 bases, with 14 bases left in between. The CDR3 extends over 14 amino acids. Germline-derived CDR1 and CDR2 are KGHSH and LQKENI. This chain's CDR3 is CASSTRAEINIQYF. CDR3 sequence (DNA): TGTGCCAGCTCAACCAGGGCCGAAATAAACATTCAGTACTTC. The variable domain in full, with the rest retrieved from reference TRBV18 and TRBJ2-4, is NAGVMQNPRHLVRRRGQEARLRCSPMKGHSHVYWYRQLPEEGLKFMVYLQKENIIDESGMPKERFSAEFPKEGPSILRIQQVVRGDSAAYFCASSTRAEINIQYFGAGTRLSVL.

This chain uses TRBV14 with TRBJ1-5; D uncertain. V lost 4 bases and J 7 bases, leaving 17 bases between the germline ends. Per germline, CDR1 SGHDN and CDR2 FVKESK. The CDR3 is 15 amino acids. The CDR3 is CASSPRVLGSQPQHF. In nucleotides, the CDR3 is TGTGCCAGCAGCCCGCGCGTGCTAGGCTCGCAGCCCCAGCATTTT. Full variable domain (remainder filled in from reference TRBV14 and TRBJ1-5): EAGVTQFPSHSVIEKGQTVTLRCDPISGHDNLYWYRRVMGKEIKFLLHFVKESKQDESGMPNNRFLAERTGGTYSTLKVQPAELEDSGVYFCASSPRVLGSQPQHFGDGTRLSIL.

The chain recombines TRBV7-9 with TRBJ1-2; D gene uncertain. The CDR3 totals 13 residues. Germline CDR1 and CDR2: SEHNR and FQNEAQ (reference sequence). The germline V and J ends were trimmed by 0 bases and 8 bases, with 10 bases remaining between them. The CDR3 coding sequence is TGTGCCAGCAGCTTAGCGGGCCCAAGGGGCTACACCTTC. This encodes CASSLAGPRGYTF.

This clone was counted a single time. V and J are TRBV28 and TRBJ1-5; D might be TRBD1 (5 bases). V was shortened by 2 bases and J by 3 bases, with 11 bases between the two germline ends. The V gene's germline CDR1 is MDHEN and CDR2 SYDVKM. CDR3 length equals 15 residues. The CDR3 region has the DNA TGTGCCAGCAGTTTAGCTGCGGGGGTCAATCAGCCCCAGCATTTT. Residues: CASSLAAGVNQPQHF. Filled out from reference TRBV28 and TRBJ1-5, the complete variable domain reads DVKVTQSSRYLVKRTGEKVFLECVQDMDHENMFWYRQDPGLGLRLIYFSYDVKMKEKGDIPEGYSVSREKKERFSLILESASTNQTSMYLCASSLAAGVNQPQHFGDGTRLSIL.

The chain has TRBV6-5 and TRBJ2-1; 7 bases align to TRBD2. V lost 7 bases to trimming and J lost 0 bases; unmatched junction nucleotides: 6. The CDR3 spans 15 residues. Germline V lookup: CDR1 MNHEY, CDR2 SVGAGI. Written as DNA, the CDR3 is TGTGCCAGCAAGGAGGGGACTACCTCCTACAATGAGCAGTTCTTC. Protein product: CASKEGTTSYNEQFF.